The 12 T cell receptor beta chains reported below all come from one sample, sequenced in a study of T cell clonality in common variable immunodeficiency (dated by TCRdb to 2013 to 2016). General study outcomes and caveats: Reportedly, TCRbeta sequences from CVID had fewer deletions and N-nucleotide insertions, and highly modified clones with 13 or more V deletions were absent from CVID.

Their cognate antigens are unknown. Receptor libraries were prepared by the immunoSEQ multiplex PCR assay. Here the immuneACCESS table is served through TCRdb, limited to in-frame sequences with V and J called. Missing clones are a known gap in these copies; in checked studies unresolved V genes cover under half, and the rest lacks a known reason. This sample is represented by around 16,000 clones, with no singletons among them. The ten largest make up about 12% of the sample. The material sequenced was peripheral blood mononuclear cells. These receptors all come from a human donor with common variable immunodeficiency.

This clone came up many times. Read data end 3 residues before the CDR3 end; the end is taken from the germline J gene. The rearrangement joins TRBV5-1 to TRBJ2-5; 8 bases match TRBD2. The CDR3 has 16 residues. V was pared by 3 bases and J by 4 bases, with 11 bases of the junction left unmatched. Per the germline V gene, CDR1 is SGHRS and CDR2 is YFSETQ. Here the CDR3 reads CASSYASGGVGETQYF. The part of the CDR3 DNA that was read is TGCGCCAGCAGCTACGCGAGCGGGGGTGTTGGAGAGACC.

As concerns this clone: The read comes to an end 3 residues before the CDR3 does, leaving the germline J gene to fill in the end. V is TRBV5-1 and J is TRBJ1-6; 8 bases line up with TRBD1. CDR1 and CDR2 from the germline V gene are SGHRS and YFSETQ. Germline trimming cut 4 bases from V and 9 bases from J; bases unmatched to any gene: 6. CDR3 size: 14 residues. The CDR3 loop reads CASSPGQGGSPLHF. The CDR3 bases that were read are TGCGCCAGCAGCCCCGGACAGGGAGGTTCACCC.

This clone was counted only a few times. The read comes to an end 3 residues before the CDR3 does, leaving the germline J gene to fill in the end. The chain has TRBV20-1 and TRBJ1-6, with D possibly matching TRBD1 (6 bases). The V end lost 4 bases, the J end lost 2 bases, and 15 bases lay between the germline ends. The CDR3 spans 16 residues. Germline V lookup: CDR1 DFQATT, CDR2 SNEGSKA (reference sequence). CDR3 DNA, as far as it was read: TGCAGTGCTATATCACAGGGAACGACCTATAATTCACCC. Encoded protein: CSAISQGTTYNSP. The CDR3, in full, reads CSAISQGTTYNSPLHF.

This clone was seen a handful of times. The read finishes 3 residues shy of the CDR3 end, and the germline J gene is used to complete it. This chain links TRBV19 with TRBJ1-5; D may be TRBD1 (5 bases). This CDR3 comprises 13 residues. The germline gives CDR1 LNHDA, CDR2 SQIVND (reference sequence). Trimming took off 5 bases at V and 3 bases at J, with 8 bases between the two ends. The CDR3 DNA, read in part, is TGTGCCAGTAGTCAGACAGCCAATCAGCCC. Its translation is CASSQTANQP. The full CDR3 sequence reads CASSQTANQPQHF.

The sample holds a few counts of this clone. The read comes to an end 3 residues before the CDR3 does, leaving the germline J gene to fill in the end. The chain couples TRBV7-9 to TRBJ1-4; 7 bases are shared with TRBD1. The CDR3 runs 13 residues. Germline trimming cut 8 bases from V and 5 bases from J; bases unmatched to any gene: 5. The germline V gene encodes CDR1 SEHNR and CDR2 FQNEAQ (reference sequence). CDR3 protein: CASLRGPNEKLFF. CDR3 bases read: TGTGCCAGCCTAAGGGGGCCCAATGAAAAA.

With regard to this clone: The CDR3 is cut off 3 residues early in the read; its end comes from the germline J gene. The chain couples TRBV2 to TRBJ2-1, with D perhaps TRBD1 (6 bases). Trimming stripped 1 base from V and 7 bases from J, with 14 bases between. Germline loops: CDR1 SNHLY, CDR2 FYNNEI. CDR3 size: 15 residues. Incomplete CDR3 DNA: TGTGCCAGCAGTGAAGGGGGGCTGGGTAGGAATGAG. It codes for CASSEGGLGRNE. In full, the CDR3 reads CASSEGGLGRNEQFF.

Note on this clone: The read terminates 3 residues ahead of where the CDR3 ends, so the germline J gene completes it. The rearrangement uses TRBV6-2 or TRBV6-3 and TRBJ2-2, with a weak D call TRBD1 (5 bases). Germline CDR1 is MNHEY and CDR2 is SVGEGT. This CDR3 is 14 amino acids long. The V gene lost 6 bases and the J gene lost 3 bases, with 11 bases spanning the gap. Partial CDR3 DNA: TGTGCCAGCAGGACAGTCACGCACACCGGGGAG. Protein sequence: CASRTVTHTGE. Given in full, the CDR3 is CASRTVTHTGELFF.

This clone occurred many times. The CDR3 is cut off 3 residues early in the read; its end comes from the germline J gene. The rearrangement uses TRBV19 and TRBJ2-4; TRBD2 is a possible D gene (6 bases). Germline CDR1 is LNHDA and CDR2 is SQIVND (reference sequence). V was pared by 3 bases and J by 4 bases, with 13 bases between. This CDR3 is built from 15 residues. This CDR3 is CASSMMGTAKNIQYF. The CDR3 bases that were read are TGTGCCAGTAGTATGATGGGGACTGCTAAAAACATT.

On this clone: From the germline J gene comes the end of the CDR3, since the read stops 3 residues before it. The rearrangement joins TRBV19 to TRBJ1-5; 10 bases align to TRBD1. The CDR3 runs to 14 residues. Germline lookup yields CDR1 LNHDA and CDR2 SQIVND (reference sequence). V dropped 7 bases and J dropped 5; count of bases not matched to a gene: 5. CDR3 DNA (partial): TGTGCCAGTACCTTGACAGGGGGCCATCAGCCC. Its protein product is CASTLTGGHQP. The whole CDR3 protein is CASTLTGGHQPQHF.

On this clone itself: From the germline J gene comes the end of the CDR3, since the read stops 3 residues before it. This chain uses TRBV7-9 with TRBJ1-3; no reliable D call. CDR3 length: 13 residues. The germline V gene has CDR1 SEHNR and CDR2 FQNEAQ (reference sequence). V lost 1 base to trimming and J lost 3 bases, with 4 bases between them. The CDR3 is CASSLEVGNTIYF. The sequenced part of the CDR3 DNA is TGTGCCAGCAGCTTAGAGGTTGGAAACACC. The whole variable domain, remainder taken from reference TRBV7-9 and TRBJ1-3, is DTGVSQNPRHKITKRGQNVTFRCDPISEHNRLYWYRQTLGQGPEFLTYFQNEAQLEKSRLLSDRFSAERPKGSFSTLEIQRTEQGDSAMYLCASSLEVGNTIYFGEGSWLTVV.

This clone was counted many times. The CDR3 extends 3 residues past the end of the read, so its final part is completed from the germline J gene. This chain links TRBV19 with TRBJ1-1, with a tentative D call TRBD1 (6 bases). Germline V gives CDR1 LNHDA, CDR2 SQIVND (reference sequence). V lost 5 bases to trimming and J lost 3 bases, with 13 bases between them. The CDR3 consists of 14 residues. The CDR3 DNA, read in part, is TGTGCCAGTAGTTTGGGGGCGGCGCACACTGAA. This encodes CASSLGAAHTE. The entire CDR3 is CASSLGAAHTEAFF. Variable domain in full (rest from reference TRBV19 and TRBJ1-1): DGGITQSPKYLFRKEGQNVTLSCEQNLNHDAMYWYRQDPGQGLRLIYYSQIVNDFQKGDIAEGYSVSREKKESFPLTVTSAQKNPTAFYLCASSLGAAHTEAFFGQGTRLTVV.

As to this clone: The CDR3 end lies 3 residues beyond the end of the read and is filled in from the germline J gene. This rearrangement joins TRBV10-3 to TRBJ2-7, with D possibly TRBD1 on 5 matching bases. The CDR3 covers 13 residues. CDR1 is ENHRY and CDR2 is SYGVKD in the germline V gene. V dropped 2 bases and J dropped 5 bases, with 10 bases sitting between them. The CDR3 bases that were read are TGTGCCATCAGTGAGGACAGTGACGACGAG. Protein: CAISEDSDDE. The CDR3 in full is CAISEDSDDEQYF.